A single sample gave rise to the 31 T cell receptor beta chains below, sequenced in a study of human T cells and chemical hapten exposure. TCRdb re-called the RACE reads with MiXCR, one entry per CDR3 protein. Among roughly 100,000 distinct CDR3 sequences listed, around 35% were seen once. Described time point: patch test 3, about 24 weeks after DPC sensitization. The treatment is: therapeutic diphenylcyclopropenone sensitization with weekly scalp DPC. Sequencing used whole blood, obtained in connection with sensitization to the hapten diphenylcyclopropenone (DPC). Source of these receptors: a man aged 40-55 years with alopecia areata. Some clones in this sample may be carry-over from other donors' samples.

The chain carries TRBV29-1 and TRBJ2-2, with D hard to call. This CDR3 spans 11 amino acids. Trimming shortened V by 7 bases and J by 8 bases, and 11 bases separated the two germline ends. In germline, CDR1 is SQVTM, CDR2 ANQGSEA. CDR3 in amino acids: CSGWVSGELFF. CDR3 bases: TGCAGCGGGTGGGTGTCGGGGGAGCTGTTTTTT.

J is TRBJ2-3 and V is TRBV7-9; TRBD2 matches 10 bases. CDR1 SEHNR and CDR2 FQNEAQ come from the germline V gene (reference sequence). V shed 2 bases, J shed 5 bases, and the junction held 7 bases outside the gene matches. The CDR3 is 16 amino acids. CDR3 sequence (DNA): TGTGCCAGCAGCTTAATCCTAGCGGGAGTGGTAGATACGCAGTATTTT. Translating gives CASSLILAGVVDTQYF.

The chain uses TRBV20-1 and TRBJ2-1, with D possibly TRBD1 on 6 matching bases. The germline V gene has CDR1 DFQATT and CDR2 SNEGSKA (reference sequence). Trimming removed 6 bases at V and 5 bases at J, with 20 bases between. The CDR3 contains 15 residues. CDR3 DNA sequence: TGCAGTGCCACCAAGGACAGCCGAAGAAACAATGAGCAGTTCTTC. This sequence encodes CSATKDSRRNNEQFF.

V is TRBV14 and J is TRBJ2-7; 7 bases fit TRBD2. CDR3 size: 16 residues. The germline V gene encodes CDR1 SGHDN and CDR2 FVKESK. With V trimmed by 7 bases and J by 1 base, 13 bases remained unmatched. The CDR3 DNA sequence: TGTGCCAGCAAGTATGGGGAGCGGGAAAGGTCCTACGAGCAGTACGTC. Its protein product is CASKYGERERSYEQYV.

V and J are TRBV11-2 and TRBJ2-7; D ambiguous. The germline V gene has CDR1 SGHAT and CDR2 FQNNGV. V was shortened by 0 bases and J by 3 bases, with 9 bases between the two germline ends. This CDR3 spans 14 amino acids. CDR3 sequence (DNA): TGTGCCAGCAGCTTAGATGGCGGCTTCTACGAGCAGTACGTC. Translated: CASSLDGGFYEQYV.

This chain links TRBV4-3 with TRBJ2-7; D remains ambiguous. CDR3 length: 19 amino acids. Trimming shortened V by 3 bases and J by 3 bases, and 27 bases separated the two germline ends. Germline lookup yields CDR1 LGHNA and CDR2 YSLEER. Here the CDR3 DNA reads TGCGCCAGCAGCCAGAGGTCGGAATATGAGAGGAGCAGAAGCTACGAGCAGTACGTC. Translating it yields CASSQRSEYERSRSYEQYV.

This clonotype was seen a handful of times. The V call is TRBV5-5, the J call TRBJ2-2; 11 bases are a match to TRBD1. CDR3 length: 14 amino acids. Trimming at V came to 8 bases and at J to 3 bases, leaving 3 bases not matched to a gene. Germline-derived CDR1 and CDR2 are SGHKS and YYEKEE (reference sequence). Here the CDR3 DNA reads TGTGCCAGTGGACAGGGGGCGCACACCGGGGAGCTGTTTTTT. The encoded protein is CASGQGAHTGELFF. The full variable domain, in which reference TRBV5-5 and TRBJ2-2 provide the parts outside the CDR3, is DAGVTQSPTHLIKTRGQQVTLRCSPISGHKSVSWYQQVLGQGPQFIFQYYEKEERGRGNFPDRFSARQFPNYSSELNVNALLLGDSALYLCASGQGAHTGELFFGEGSRLTVL.

This clonotype has only a few counts. The chain employs TRBV12-5 and TRBJ1-2; TRBD1 is a possible D gene (5 bases). The germline gives CDR1 LGHNT, CDR2 FRNRAP. The CDR3 totals 13 residues. The V end was cut by 4 bases, the J end by 4 bases, with 10 bases between. The CDR3 nucleotides are TGTGCTAGTGGTTCTTATGACAGCTATGGCTACACCTTC. It encodes CASGSYDSYGYTF.

The rearrangement uses TRBV7-3 and TRBJ2-2, with 10 bases aligning to TRBD2. V shed 5 bases and J 6 bases; nucleotides not matched to a gene: 6. CDR1 and CDR2 (germline): SGHTA, FQGTGA. The CDR3 extends over 15 amino acids. The CDR3 here is CASSGTSALAGELFF. For the CDR3, the DNA is TGTGCCAGCAGCGGGACTAGCGCCCTTGCCGGGGAGCTGTTTTTT.

In its sample, this clonotype was seen a few times. V gene TRBV20-1 combines with J gene TRBJ1-5; a weak D match, TRBD1 (6 bases). This CDR3 has 15 amino acids. The V gene lost 5 bases and the J gene lost 0 bases, with 14 bases spanning the gap. Germline V gives CDR1 DFQATT, CDR2 SNEGSKA (reference sequence). In nucleotides, the CDR3 is TGCAGTGCTCCAGGACAGACCCATAGCAATCAGCCCCAGCATTTT. This gives the protein CSAPGQTHSNQPQHF.

The CDR3: CASSRRRSVDTQYF. CDR3 bases: TGTGCCAGCAGCCGACGAAGAAGTGTAGATACGCAGTATTTT. This chain joins TRBV2 and TRBJ2-3; no firm D call. The length of the CDR3 is 14 residues. V was pared by 6 bases and J by 5 bases, with 15 bases between. From germline, CDR1 is SNHLY and CDR2 FYNNEI.

The V and J genes are TRBV7-8 and TRBJ2-1; D is undetermined. The V end lost 5 bases, the J end lost 7 bases, and 6 bases lay between the germline ends. The CDR3 is 11 residues long. Germline CDR1 and CDR2: SGHVS and FQNEAQ. In DNA form, the CDR3 reads TGTGCCAGCAGCCAACGGAATGAGCAGTTCTTC. It specifies CASSQRNEQFF.

As for this clonotype: Without the conserved terminal phenylalanine or tryptophan, this CDR3 likely stems from a read error. This chain connects TRBV3-1 to TRBJ2-7, with D perhaps matching TRBD2 (5 bases). There are 15 residues in the CDR3. V lost 4 bases and J lost 0, with 13 bases in between. CDR1 LGHDT and CDR2 YNNKEL come from the germline V gene (reference sequence). The DNA for the CDR3 is TGTGCCAGCAGCCTGGCCTTGGGGAGCTCCTACGAGCAGTACTTA. Translated, it gives CASSLALGSSYEQYL.

This chain links TRBV29-1 with TRBJ1-5; D is possibly TRBD1 (5 bases). This CDR3 spans 12 amino acids. V lost 4 bases, J lost 7 bases, and 11 bases lay in between. In germline, CDR1 is SQVTM, CDR2 ANQGSEA. The CDR3 coding sequence is TGCAGCGTTGGTTGGTGGGGGCAGCCCCAGCATTTT. Residues: CSVGWWGQPQHF. Supplemented by reference TRBV29-1 and TRBJ1-5, the full variable domain reads SAVISQKPSRDICQRGTSLTIQCQVDSQVTMMFWYRQQPGQSLTLIATANQGSEATYESGFVIDKFPISRPNLTFSTLTVSNMSPEDSSIYLCSVGWWGQPQHFGDGTRLSIL.

This clonotype was detected only once. This chain uses TRBV7-2 with TRBJ2-3, with a tentative D call TRBD2 (5 bases). The length of the CDR3 is 16 residues. V lost 5 bases and J lost 0, with 15 bases in between. Looked up from germline, CDR1 is SGHTA and CDR2 is FQGNSA. The CDR3 sequence: CASSPRDGESTDTQYF. The CDR3, as DNA: TGTGCCAGCAGCCCTCGTGACGGGGAGAGCACAGATACGCAGTATTTT.

Only a few counts were recorded for this clonotype. CDR3 coding DNA: TGTGCCAGCAGTGAGTGGACTGGGGGGATAGAGTATGGCTACACCTTC. Its translation: CASSEWTGGIEYGYTF. This chain joins TRBV25-1 and TRBJ1-2; a weak D match, TRBD1 (5 bases). Trimming cost V 3 bases and J 5 bases, with 19 bases left between them. Germline V CDR1 and CDR2: MGHDK, SYGVNS. This CDR3 is 16 amino acids long.

This clonotype has more than one count but fewer than ten. V usage is TRBV28 and J usage is TRBJ1-2, with 8 bases matching TRBD1. This CDR3 has 15 residues. CDR1 and CDR2 from the germline V gene are MDHEN and SYDVKM. Losses at the gene ends were 7 bases for V and 4 bases for J; bases not matched to a gene: 11. CDR3 in amino acids: CASTRQGALAYGYTF. The CDR3 nucleotides read TGTGCCAGCACCCGGCAGGGGGCGTTGGCCTATGGCTACACCTTC.

Notes on this clonotype: At one end, the junction sequence differs from germline, possibly due to a read error. The chain couples TRBV6-4 to TRBJ2-2; 10 positions match TRBD2. CDR1 is MRHNA, CDR2 SNTAGT, per germline. CDR3 size: 16 residues. CDR3 nucleotides: TGTGCCAGCCGTGACCTAGCGGGAGCGAACACCGGGGAGCTGTTTTTT. Translation: CASRDLAGANTGELFF.

The table lists this clonotype with a few counts. This rearrangement joins TRBV12-3 or TRBV12-4 to TRBJ2-1; 9 positions match TRBD2. The length of the CDR3 is 14 residues. After removal of 6 bases from V and 3 bases from J, the junction contained 3 bases not matched to a gene. CDR3 DNA sequence: TGTGCCAGCAGCCTAGCGGGGTTCTACAATGAGCAGTTCTTC. Its protein is CASSLAGFYNEQFF.

This clonotype turned up a few times. This chain uses TRBV3-1 with TRBJ2-1, with 7 bases lining up with TRBD2. V gave up 4 bases and J gave up 10 bases; unmatched junction bases: 4. Germline values: CDR1 LGHDT, CDR2 YNNKEL (reference sequence). The CDR3 extends over 12 amino acids. DNA of the CDR3: TGTGCCAGCAGCCTCCCGGGGGGAGAGCAGTTCTTC. It specifies CASSLPGGEQFF.

The rearrangement uses TRBV20-1 and TRBJ2-2; 12 nucleotides agree with TRBD2. The CDR3 runs to 15 residues. CDR1 DFQATT and CDR2 SNEGSKA come from the germline V gene (reference sequence). V was clipped by 6 bases and J by 4 bases; unmatched bases: 6. The CDR3 region is CSAQTSGSITGELFF. The CDR3 DNA reads as TGCAGTGCGCAGACTAGCGGGAGTATCACCGGGGAGCTGTTTTTT.

This clonotype was detected only a few times. V gene TRBV12-3 or TRBV12-4 combines with J gene TRBJ1-2; D is unresolved. Trimming cost V 3 bases and J 6 bases, with 11 bases left between them. This CDR3 is 13 amino acids long. This chain's CDR3 is CASSFGWNDGYTF. Written as DNA, the CDR3 is TGTGCCAGCAGTTTTGGGTGGAACGATGGCTACACCTTC.

The genes are TRBV7-9 and TRBJ2-3; 9 positions match TRBD2. This CDR3 region has 17 residues. Germline assignment: CDR1 SEHNR and CDR2 FQNEAQ (reference sequence). V trimming: 5 bases; J trimming: 0 bases; junction bases outside the gene matches: 9. DNA for the CDR3: TGTGCCAGCAGCCGGACTACTAGCGGGTCTAGCACAGATACGCAGTATTTT. It yields the protein CASSRTTSGSSTDTQYF. Together with reference TRBV7-9 and TRBJ2-3, the CDR3 gives the full variable domain: DTGVSQNPRHKITKRGQNVTFRCDPISEHNRLYWYRQTLGQGPEFLTYFQNEAQLEKSRLLSDRFSAERPKGSFSTLEIQRTEQGDSAMYLCASSRTTSGSSTDTQYFGPGTRLTVL.

This chain uses TRBV7-9 with TRBJ2-3; D remains ambiguous. V gave up 5 bases and J gave up 6 bases, with 9 bases separating them. Germline CDR1 SEHNR, CDR2 FQNEAQ (reference sequence). The length of the CDR3 is 12 residues. This CDR3 reads CASSMNWDTQYF. Written as DNA, the CDR3 is TGTGCCAGCAGCATGAACTGGGATACGCAGTATTTT.

This chain joins TRBV4-2 and TRBJ2-3; 10 positions match TRBD2. After removal of 0 bases from V and 3 bases from J, the junction contained 6 bases not matched to a gene. Germline V lookup: CDR1 LGHNA, CDR2 YNFKEQ. The CDR3 contains 17 residues. The CDR3 sequence is CASSQDGAGGGTDTQYF. DNA of the CDR3: TGTGCCAGCAGCCAAGATGGAGCGGGAGGGGGAACAGATACGCAGTATTTT.

This sequence joins TRBV20-1 and TRBJ2-1; D may be TRBD1 or TRBD2 (5 bases each). Per the germline V gene, CDR1 is DFQATT and CDR2 is SNEGSKA (reference sequence). Trimming removed 2 bases from V and 9 bases from J, with 11 bases in between. The CDR3 spans 12 residues. This CDR3 is CSARLGGSEQFF. The CDR3, as DNA: TGCAGTGCTAGACTTGGGGGTAGTGAGCAGTTCTTC.

Only a few counts were recorded for this clonotype. The rearrangement uses TRBV28 and TRBJ1-5; TRBD1 is a possible D gene (5 bases). CDR3 size: 14 residues. V was cut by 6 bases and J by 5 bases, with 14 bases left in between. Germline-derived CDR1 and CDR2 are MDHEN and SYDVKM. The DNA for the CDR3 is TGTGCCAGCAGCCCCCATGGGGGACATCAGCCCCAGCATTTT. Its protein is CASSPHGGHQPQHF.

The chain employs TRBV6-1 and TRBJ2-7; D possibly corresponds to TRBD1 (5 bases). The CDR3 contains 12 residues. CDR1 and CDR2 from the germline V gene are MNHNS and SASEGT. V was pared by 4 bases and J by 4 bases, with 8 bases between. The CDR3 DNA follows: TGTGCCAGCAGTGGGACAACGTACGAGCAGTACGTC. The encoded protein is CASSGTTYEQYV.

The chain combines TRBV4-3 with TRBJ1-3; D might be TRBD1 (6 bases). V dropped 0 bases and J dropped 2 bases, with 11 bases sitting between them. Germline CDR1 reads LGHNA; CDR2 reads YSLEER. The CDR3 extends over 16 amino acids. This CDR3 reads CASSQDSTGAGNTIYF. DNA for the CDR3: TGCGCCAGCAGCCAAGACTCGACAGGTGCTGGAAACACCATATATTTT.

This clonotype was seen more than once but under ten times. V usage is TRBV28 and J usage is TRBJ2-1; the D gene is possibly TRBD1 (5 bases). Trimming removed 4 bases at V and 6 bases at J, with 10 bases between. This CDR3 region has 13 residues. Germline V lookup: CDR1 MDHEN, CDR2 SYDVKM. The CDR3 bases are TGTGCCAGCAGTTCGACAGTTCTCAATGAGCAGTTCTTC. Amino acid sequence: CASSSTVLNEQFF.

The chain couples TRBV7-2 to TRBJ1-2, with a possible D match to TRBD1 (5 bases). CDR3 length: 15 residues. V lost 1 base and J lost 0, with 9 bases in between. The germline gives CDR1 SGHTA, CDR2 FQGNSA. CDR3 sequence (DNA): TGTGCCAGCAGCTTAGAGACAGTTACTAACTATGGCTACACCTTC. It is translated as CASSLETVTNYGYTF. Full variable domain (remainder filled in from reference TRBV7-2 and TRBJ1-2): GAGVSQSPSNKVTEKGKDVELRCDPISGHTALYWYRQSLGQGLEFLIYFQGNSAPDKSGLPSDRFSAERTGGSVSTLTIQRTQQEDSAVYLCASSLETVTNYGYTFGSGTRLTVV.